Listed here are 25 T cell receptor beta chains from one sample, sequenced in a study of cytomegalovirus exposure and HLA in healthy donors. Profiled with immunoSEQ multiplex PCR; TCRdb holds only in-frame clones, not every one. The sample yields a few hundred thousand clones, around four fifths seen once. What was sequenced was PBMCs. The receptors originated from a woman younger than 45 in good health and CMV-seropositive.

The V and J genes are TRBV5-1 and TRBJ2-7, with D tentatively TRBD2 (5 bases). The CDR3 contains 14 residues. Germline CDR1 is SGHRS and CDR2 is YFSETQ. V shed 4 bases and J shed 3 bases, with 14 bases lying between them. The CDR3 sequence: CASSKSGSLYEQYF. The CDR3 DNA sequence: TGCGCCAGCAGCAAGAGCGGTTCACTCTACGAGCAGTACTTC.

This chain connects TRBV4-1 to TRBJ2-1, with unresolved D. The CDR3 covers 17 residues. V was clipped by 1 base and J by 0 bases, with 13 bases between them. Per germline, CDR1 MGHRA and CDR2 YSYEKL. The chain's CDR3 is CASSQGGFSSSYNEQFF. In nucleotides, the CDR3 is TGCGCCAGCAGCCAAGGCGGCTTTTCCAGCTCCTACAATGAGCAGTTCTTC.

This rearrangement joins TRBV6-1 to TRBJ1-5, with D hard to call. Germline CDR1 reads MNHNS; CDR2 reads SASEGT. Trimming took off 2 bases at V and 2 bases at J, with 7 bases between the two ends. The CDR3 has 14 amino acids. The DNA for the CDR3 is TGTGCCAGCAGTGAAAACGCTGGCAATCAGCCCCAGCATTTT. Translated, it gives CASSENAGNQPQHF.

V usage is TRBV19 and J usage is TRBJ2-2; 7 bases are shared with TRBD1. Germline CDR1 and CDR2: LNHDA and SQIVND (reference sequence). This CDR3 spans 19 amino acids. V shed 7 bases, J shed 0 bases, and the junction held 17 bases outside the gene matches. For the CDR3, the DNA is TGTGCCAGTACGGAGATCGGACGGGACAGTCCTACGAACACCGGGGAGCTGTTTTTT. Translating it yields CASTEIGRDSPTNTGELFF.

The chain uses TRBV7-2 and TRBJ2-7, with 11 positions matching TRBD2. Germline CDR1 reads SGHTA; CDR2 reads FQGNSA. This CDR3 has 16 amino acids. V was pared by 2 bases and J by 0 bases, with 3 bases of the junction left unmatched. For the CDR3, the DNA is TGTGCCAGCAGCTTACGGACTAGCGGGCGCTCCTACGAGCAGTACTTC. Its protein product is CASSLRTSGRSYEQYF.

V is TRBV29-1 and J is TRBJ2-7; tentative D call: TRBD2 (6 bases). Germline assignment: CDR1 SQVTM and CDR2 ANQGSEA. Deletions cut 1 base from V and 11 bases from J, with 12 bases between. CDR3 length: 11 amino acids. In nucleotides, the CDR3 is TGCAGCGTTGAAGGTAGAGGAGGGGAGTACTTC. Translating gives CSVEGRGGEYF.

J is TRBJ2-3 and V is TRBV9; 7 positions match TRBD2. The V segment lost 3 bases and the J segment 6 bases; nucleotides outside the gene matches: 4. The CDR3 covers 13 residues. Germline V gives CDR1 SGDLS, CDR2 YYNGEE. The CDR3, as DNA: TGTGCCAGCAGCGCTCGGGGGGAGGATACGCAGTATTTT. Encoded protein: CASSARGEDTQYF.

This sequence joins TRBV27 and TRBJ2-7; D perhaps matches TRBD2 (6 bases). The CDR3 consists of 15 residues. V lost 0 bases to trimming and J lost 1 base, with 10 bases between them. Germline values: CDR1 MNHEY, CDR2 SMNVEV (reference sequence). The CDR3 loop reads CASSLSVGSSYEQYF. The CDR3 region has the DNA TGTGCCAGCAGTTTATCCGTCGGGAGTTCCTACGAGCAGTACTTC.

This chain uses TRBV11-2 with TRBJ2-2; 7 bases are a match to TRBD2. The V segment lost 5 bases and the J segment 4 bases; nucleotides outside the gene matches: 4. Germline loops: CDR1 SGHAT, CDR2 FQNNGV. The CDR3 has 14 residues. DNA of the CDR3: TGTGCCAGCAGCCCGAGACTAGCCACCGGGGAGCTGTTTTTT. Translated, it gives CASSPRLATGELFF. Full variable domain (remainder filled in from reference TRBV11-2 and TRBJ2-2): EAGVAQSPRYKIIEKRQSVAFWCNPISGHATLYWYQQILGQGPKLLIQFQNNGVVDDSQLPKDRFSAERLKGVDSTLKIQPAKLEDSAVYLCASSPRLATGELFFGEGSRLTVL.

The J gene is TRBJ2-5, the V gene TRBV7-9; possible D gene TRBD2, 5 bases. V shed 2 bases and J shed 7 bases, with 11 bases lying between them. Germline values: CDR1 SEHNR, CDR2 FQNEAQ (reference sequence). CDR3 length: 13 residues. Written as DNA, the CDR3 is TGTGCCAGCAGCTTAAACACGGCGGGGACCCAGTACTTC. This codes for CASSLNTAGTQYF.

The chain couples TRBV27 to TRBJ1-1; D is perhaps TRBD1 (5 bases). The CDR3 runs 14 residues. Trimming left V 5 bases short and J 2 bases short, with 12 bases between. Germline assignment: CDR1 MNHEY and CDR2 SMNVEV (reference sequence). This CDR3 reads CASSAGTRNTEAFF. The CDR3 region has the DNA TGTGCCAGCAGTGCCGGGACCCGTAACACTGAAGCTTTCTTT.

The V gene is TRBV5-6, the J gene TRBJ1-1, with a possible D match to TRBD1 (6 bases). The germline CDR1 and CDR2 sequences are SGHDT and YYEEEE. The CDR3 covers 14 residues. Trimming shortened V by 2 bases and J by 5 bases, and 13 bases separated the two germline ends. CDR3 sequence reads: CASSFGQGRTEAFF. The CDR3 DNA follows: TGTGCCAGCAGCTTTGGGCAGGGGCGAACTGAAGCTTTCTTT.

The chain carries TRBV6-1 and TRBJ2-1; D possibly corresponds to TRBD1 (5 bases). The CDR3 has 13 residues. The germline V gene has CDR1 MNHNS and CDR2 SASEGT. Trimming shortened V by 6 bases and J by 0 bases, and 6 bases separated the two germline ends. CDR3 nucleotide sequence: TGTGCCAGCAGGACAGCCTCCTACAATGAGCAGTTCTTC. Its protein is CASRTASYNEQFF.

This CDR3 reads CASSFERFYGYTF. The CDR3 DNA sequence: TGCGCCAGCAGCTTTGAACGCTTCTATGGCTACACCTTC. This rearrangement joins TRBV5-1 to TRBJ1-2, with D unclear. The CDR3 is 13 residues long. Germline CDR1 is SGHRS and CDR2 is YFSETQ. With 2 bases removed from V and 4 bases from J, the gap between germline ends came to 9 bases.

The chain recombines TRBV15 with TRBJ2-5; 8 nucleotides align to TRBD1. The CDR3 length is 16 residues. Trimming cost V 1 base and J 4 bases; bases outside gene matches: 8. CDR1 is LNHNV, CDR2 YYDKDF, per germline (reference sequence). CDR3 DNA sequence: TGTGCCACCAGCAGAGGACAGGGGTCGGGTGGAGAGACCCAGTACTTC. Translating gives CATSRGQGSGGETQYF.

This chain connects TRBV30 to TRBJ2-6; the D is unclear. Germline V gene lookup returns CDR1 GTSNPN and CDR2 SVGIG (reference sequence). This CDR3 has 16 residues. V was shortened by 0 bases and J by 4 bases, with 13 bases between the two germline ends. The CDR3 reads CAWSVRLGAGANVLTF. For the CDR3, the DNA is TGTGCCTGGAGTGTACGTTTAGGAGCGGGGGCCAACGTCCTGACTTTC.

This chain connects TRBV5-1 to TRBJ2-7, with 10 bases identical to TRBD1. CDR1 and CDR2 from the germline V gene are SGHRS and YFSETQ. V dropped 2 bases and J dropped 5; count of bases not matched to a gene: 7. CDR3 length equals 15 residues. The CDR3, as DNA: TGCGCCAGCAGCTTCGAAGGGACAGGGGTCCACGAGCAGTACTTC. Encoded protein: CASSFEGTGVHEQYF.

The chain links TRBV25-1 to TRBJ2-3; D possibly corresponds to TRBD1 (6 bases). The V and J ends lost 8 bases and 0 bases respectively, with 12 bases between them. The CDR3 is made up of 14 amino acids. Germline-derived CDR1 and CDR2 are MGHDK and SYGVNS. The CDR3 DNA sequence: TGTGCCAGCTCCCCAGGACAGAGCACAGATACGCAGTATTTT. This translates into CASSPGQSTDTQYF. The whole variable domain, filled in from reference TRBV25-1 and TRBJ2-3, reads EADIYQTPRYLVIGTGKKITLECSQTMGHDKMYWYQQDPGMELHLIHYSYGVNSTEKGDLSSESTVSRIRTEHFPLTLESARPSHTSQYLCASSPGQSTDTQYFGPGTRLTVL.

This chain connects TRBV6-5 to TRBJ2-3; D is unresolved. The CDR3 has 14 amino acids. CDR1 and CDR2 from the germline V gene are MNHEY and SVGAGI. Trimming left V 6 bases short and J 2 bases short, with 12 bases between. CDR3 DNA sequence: TGTGCCAGCAGCTTTGACTGGAACACAGATACGCAGTATTTT. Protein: CASSFDWNTDTQYF.

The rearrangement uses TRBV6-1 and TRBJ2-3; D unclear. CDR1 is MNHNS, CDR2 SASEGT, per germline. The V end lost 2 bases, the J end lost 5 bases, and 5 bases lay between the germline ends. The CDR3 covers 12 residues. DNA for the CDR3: TGTGCCAGCAGTGAATATATAGATACGCAGTATTTT. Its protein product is CASSEYIDTQYF.

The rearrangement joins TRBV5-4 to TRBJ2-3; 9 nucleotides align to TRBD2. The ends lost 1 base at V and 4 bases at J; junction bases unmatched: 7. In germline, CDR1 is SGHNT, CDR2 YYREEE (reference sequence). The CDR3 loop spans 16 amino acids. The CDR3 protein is CASSLSGGRAPDTQYF. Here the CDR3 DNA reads TGTGCCAGCAGCTTGTCTGGCGGGAGGGCCCCAGATACGCAGTATTTT.

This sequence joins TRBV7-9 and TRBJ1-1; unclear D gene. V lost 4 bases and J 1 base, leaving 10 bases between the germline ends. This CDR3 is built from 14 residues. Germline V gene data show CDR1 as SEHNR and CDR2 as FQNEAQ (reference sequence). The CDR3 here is CASSWVTSNTEAFF. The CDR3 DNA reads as TGTGCCAGCAGCTGGGTGACTTCGAACACTGAAGCTTTCTTT.

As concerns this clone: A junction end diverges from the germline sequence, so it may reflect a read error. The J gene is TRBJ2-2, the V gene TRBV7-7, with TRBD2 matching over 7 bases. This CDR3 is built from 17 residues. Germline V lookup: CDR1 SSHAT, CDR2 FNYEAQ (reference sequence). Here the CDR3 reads CASSSIQSGAVTGELFF. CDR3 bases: TGTGCTAGCAGCTCCATCCAGAGCGGGGCAGTCACCGGGGAGCTGTTTTTT.

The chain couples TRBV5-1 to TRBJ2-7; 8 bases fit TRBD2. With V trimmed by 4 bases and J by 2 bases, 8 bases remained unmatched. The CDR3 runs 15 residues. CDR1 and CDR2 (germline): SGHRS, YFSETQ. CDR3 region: CASSQTFSGTYEQYF. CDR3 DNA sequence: TGCGCCAGCAGCCAAACCTTTAGCGGGACCTACGAGCAGTACTTC.

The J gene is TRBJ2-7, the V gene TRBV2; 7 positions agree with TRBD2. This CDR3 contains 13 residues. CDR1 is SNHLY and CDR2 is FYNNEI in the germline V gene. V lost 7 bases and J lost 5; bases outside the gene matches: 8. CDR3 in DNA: TGTGCCAGCATCGGCGGGAGTCTCAACGAGCAGTACTTC. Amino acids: CASIGGSLNEQYF.